These 22 T cell receptor beta chains were all obtained from the same sample, sequenced in a study of blood T cell repertoires in COVID-19. Clones were read by immunoSEQ multiplex PCR, and TCRdb kept only the in-frame ones, dropping some. This sample has fewer than 350,000 clones, with about 90% found just once. The specimen was peripheral blood. Every receptor here comes from a woman aged 25 to 39 with COVID-19, enrolled during active disease.

The CDR3 sequence: CASSLTRGDYEQYF. DNA for the CDR3: TGTGCCAGCAGTTTAACCCGGGGAGACTACGAGCAGTACTTC. The genes are TRBV28 and TRBJ2-7; a weak D match, TRBD2 (5 bases). The V end lost 2 bases, the J end lost 3 bases, and 11 bases lay between the germline ends. The length of the CDR3 is 14 residues. Germline V lookup: CDR1 MDHEN, CDR2 SYDVKM.

The gene calls are TRBV11-3 and TRBJ2-7, with 8 bases that match TRBD2. Germline V gives CDR1 SGHNT, CDR2 YENEEA. V dropped 5 bases and J dropped 6; count of bases not matched to a gene: 3. This CDR3 has 12 amino acids. This chain's CDR3 is CASSLAGGEQYF. The CDR3 DNA sequence: TGTGCCAGCAGCCTCGCGGGAGGCGAGCAGTACTTC.

This chain links TRBV11-3 with TRBJ1-3, with D possibly being TRBD1 (5 bases). Trimming left V 3 bases short and J 8 bases short, with 11 bases between. From germline, CDR1 is SGHNT and CDR2 YENEEA. The CDR3 has 13 amino acids. Here the CDR3 reads CASSFGGSDTIYF. In DNA, the CDR3 is TGTGCCAGCAGCTTCGGGGGGTCCGACACCATATATTTT. Full variable domain (rest looked up from reference TRBV11-3 and TRBJ1-3): EAGVVQSPRYKIIEKKQPVAFWCNPISGHNTLYWYLQNLGQGPELLIRYENEEAVDDSQLPKDRFSAERLKGVDSTLKIQPAELGDSAVYLCASSFGGSDTIYFGEGSWLTVV.

At least ten counts were recorded for this clone. J is TRBJ1-3 and V is TRBV10-3; D is undetermined. Germline loops: CDR1 ENHRY, CDR2 SYGVKD. The germline V and J ends were trimmed by 5 bases and 2 bases, with 10 bases remaining between them. The CDR3 spans 14 residues. This CDR3 reads CAISSGLAGNTIYF. The CDR3 DNA sequence: TGTGCCATCAGTAGCGGGTTAGCTGGAAACACCATATATTTT.

The chain has TRBV7-6 and TRBJ1-1; possibly TRBD1 for D (6 bases). The germline V gene has CDR1 SGHVS and CDR2 FNYEAQ. V was shortened by 3 bases and J by 3 bases, with 8 bases between the two germline ends. The CDR3 spans 13 residues. DNA of the CDR3: TGTGCCAGCAGCTTCCGACAGGACACTGAAGCTTTCTTT. Protein: CASSFRQDTEAFF.

The rearrangement links TRBV6-5 to TRBJ1-6, with a possible D match to TRBD1 (6 bases). The germline V gene has CDR1 MNHEY and CDR2 SVGAGI. The CDR3 is made up of 14 amino acids. V shed 6 bases and J shed 7 bases, with 13 bases lying between them. The CDR3 nucleotides are TGTGCCAGCAGGACCGGGACATACAATTCACCCCTCCACTTT. Protein: CASRTGTYNSPLHF.

This chain uses TRBV11-2 with TRBJ2-7; 11 nucleotides agree with TRBD2. V was clipped by 8 bases and J by 0 bases; unmatched bases: 3. The germline V gene encodes CDR1 SGHAT and CDR2 FQNNGV. The CDR3 has 14 amino acids. DNA of the CDR3: TGTGCCAGCGGAGGGACTAGCGGCTCCTACGAGCAGTACTTC. Encoded protein: CASGGTSGSYEQYF.

This clone was counted only a few times. CDR3 sequence (DNA): TGTGCCAGCAGCTACGGTGGGGGCGACGGAGAGACCCAGTACTTC. It yields the protein CASSYGGGDGETQYF. The chain links TRBV7-9 to TRBJ2-5; a possible D gene is TRBD1 (6 bases). Deletions cut 4 bases from V and 4 bases from J, with 16 bases between. Germline V gene lookup returns CDR1 SEHNR and CDR2 FQNEAQ (reference sequence). This CDR3 spans 15 amino acids.

The rearrangement joins TRBV12-3 or TRBV12-4 to TRBJ2-7; TRBD2 might be the D (6 bases). This CDR3 spans 13 amino acids. The V end lost 6 bases, the J end lost 3 bases, and 12 bases lay between the germline ends. In DNA form, the CDR3 reads TGTGCCAGCAGAGGACGGGGGAACTACGAGCAGTACTTC. The encoded protein is CASRGRGNYEQYF.

The genes are TRBV5-6 and TRBJ2-1; a weak D match, TRBD2 (5 bases). This CDR3 region has 16 residues. The V gene's germline CDR1 is SGHDT and CDR2 YYEEEE. The V end was cut by 0 bases, the J end by 3 bases, with 13 bases between. CDR3 in DNA: TGTGCCAGCAGCTTGGGATCGGGGAGCTTCTACAATGAGCAGTTCTTC. Protein: CASSLGSGSFYNEQFF.

The rearrangement uses TRBV28 and TRBJ1-5; 8 nucleotides match TRBD1. Trimming cost V 1 base and J 3 bases; bases outside gene matches: 5. Germline assignment: CDR1 MDHEN and CDR2 SYDVKM. The CDR3 covers 16 residues. The CDR3 sequence: CASSLYGRGHNQPQHF. The CDR3 bases are TGTGCCAGCAGTTTATACGGCAGGGGGCACAATCAGCCCCAGCATTTT.

This clone was seen only once. CDR3 sequence: CASSRTSRTDTQYF. The DNA of the CDR3 is TGTGCCAGCAGTCGGACTAGCCGCACAGATACGCAGTATTTT. V is TRBV6-5 and J is TRBJ2-3; 8 bases map to TRBD2. Losses at the gene ends were 5 bases for V and 1 base for J; bases not matched to a gene: 2. The CDR3 runs 14 residues. The germline V gene has CDR1 MNHEY and CDR2 SVGAGI.

The chain joins TRBV5-1 to TRBJ1-1; D not resolved. Trimming took 4 bases from V and 0 from J, leaving 13 bases between them. The germline V gene has CDR1 SGHRS and CDR2 YFSETQ. The CDR3 has 15 amino acids. The CDR3 DNA is TGCGCCAGCAGCACGGGATCCTTTCTGAACACTGAAGCTTTCTTT. As protein: CASSTGSFLNTEAFF.

This clone was counted between two and nine times. J is TRBJ2-2 and V is TRBV5-1; the D gene is possibly TRBD2 (5 bases). Germline V lookup: CDR1 SGHRS, CDR2 YFSETQ. The V gene lost 7 bases and the J gene lost 0 bases, with 16 bases spanning the gap. The length of the CDR3 is 16 residues. CDR3 bases: TGCGCCAGCTCCTCGGGGATAGGGTCGAACACCGGGGAGCTGTTTTTT. This codes for CASSSGIGSNTGELFF.

The chain employs TRBV7-9 and TRBJ2-7; 8 nucleotides agree with TRBD1. V lost 1 base and J lost 2; bases outside the gene matches: 10. Per germline, CDR1 SEHNR and CDR2 FQNEAQ (reference sequence). This CDR3 is built from 17 residues. In DNA, the CDR3 is TGTGCCAGCAGCTTAGGGATAGAGTGGGACAGGACCTACGAGCAGTACTTC. This sequence encodes CASSLGIEWDRTYEQYF.

The chain joins TRBV18 to TRBJ2-5; 10 bases match TRBD1. Per the germline V gene, CDR1 is KGHSH and CDR2 is LQKENI. The CDR3 spans 14 residues. The junction had 5 bases not matched to a gene; V was cut back by 3 bases and J by 7 bases. The CDR3 nucleotides are TGTGCCAGCTCACCGGGGACAGGGGAAGGGACCCAGTACTTC. This sequence encodes CASSPGTGEGTQYF.

This clone was seen just once. The chain employs TRBV11-2 and TRBJ2-5; the D gene is possibly TRBD2 (6 bases). The germline gives CDR1 SGHAT, CDR2 FQNNGV. The germline V and J ends were trimmed by 5 bases and 2 bases, with 18 bases remaining between them. CDR3 length: 16 residues. The CDR3 sequence is CASSPGVGGPQETQYF. CDR3 DNA sequence: TGTGCCAGCAGCCCTGGGGTGGGGGGACCACAAGAGACCCAGTACTTC.

This chain's CDR3 is CASSLGLAGGLRRQETQYF. The CDR3 DNA reads TGTGCCAGCAGCCTGGGACTAGCGGGGGGCCTTCGACGTCAAGAGACCCAGTACTTC. The J gene is TRBJ2-5, the V gene TRBV5-4; 15 bases line up with TRBD2. CDR3 length: 19 amino acids. The germline V gene encodes CDR1 SGHNT and CDR2 YYREEE (reference sequence). V shed 4 bases and J 2 bases; nucleotides not matched to a gene: 12.

The gene calls are TRBV11-2 and TRBJ1-4; maybe TRBD1 (6 bases). The ends were cut back, 0 bases at V and 5 bases at J, with 10 bases in the middle. Germline-derived CDR1 and CDR2 are SGHAT and FQNNGV. The CDR3 is made up of 15 amino acids. CDR3 nucleotide sequence: TGTGCCAGCAGCTTAGAACAGGGACGGAATGAAAAACTGTTTTTT. Amino acids: CASSLEQGRNEKLFF.

The CDR3 coding sequence is TGTGCCAGCTCACCACGATCCGAAAGGGGAAATTCACCCCTCCACTTT. Residues: CASSPRSERGNSPLHF. The genes are TRBV18 and TRBJ1-6; possibly TRBD1 for D (5 bases). Per the germline V gene, CDR1 is KGHSH and CDR2 is LQKENI. CDR3 length equals 16 residues. V was trimmed by 1 base and J by 7 bases, leaving 14 bases between them. Using reference TRBV18 and TRBJ1-6 for the parts outside the CDR3, the full variable domain is NAGVMQNPRHLVRRRGQEARLRCSPMKGHSHVYWYRQLPEEGLKFMVYLQKENIIDESGMPKERFSAEFPKEGPSILRIQQVVRGDSAAYFCASSPRSERGNSPLHFGNGTRLTVT.

The rearrangement uses TRBV28 and TRBJ1-5; the match to TRBD1 covers 7 bases. The CDR3 is 14 amino acids. Germline CDR1 reads MDHEN; CDR2 reads SYDVKM. V was clipped by 5 bases and J by 6 bases; unmatched bases: 7. CDR3 in amino acids: CASSLGQASQPQHF. For the CDR3, the DNA is TGTGCCAGCAGTCTTGGACAGGCTAGTCAGCCCCAGCATTTT.

The rearrangement uses TRBV6-1 and TRBJ1-6; D remains ambiguous. This CDR3 contains 16 residues. Germline CDR1 MNHNS, CDR2 SASEGT. The V gene lost 1 base and the J gene lost 3 bases, with 10 bases spanning the gap. Here the CDR3 reads CASSEGVTVYNSPLHF. CDR3 DNA sequence: TGTGCCAGCAGTGAAGGAGTAACAGTCTATAATTCACCCCTCCACTTT.